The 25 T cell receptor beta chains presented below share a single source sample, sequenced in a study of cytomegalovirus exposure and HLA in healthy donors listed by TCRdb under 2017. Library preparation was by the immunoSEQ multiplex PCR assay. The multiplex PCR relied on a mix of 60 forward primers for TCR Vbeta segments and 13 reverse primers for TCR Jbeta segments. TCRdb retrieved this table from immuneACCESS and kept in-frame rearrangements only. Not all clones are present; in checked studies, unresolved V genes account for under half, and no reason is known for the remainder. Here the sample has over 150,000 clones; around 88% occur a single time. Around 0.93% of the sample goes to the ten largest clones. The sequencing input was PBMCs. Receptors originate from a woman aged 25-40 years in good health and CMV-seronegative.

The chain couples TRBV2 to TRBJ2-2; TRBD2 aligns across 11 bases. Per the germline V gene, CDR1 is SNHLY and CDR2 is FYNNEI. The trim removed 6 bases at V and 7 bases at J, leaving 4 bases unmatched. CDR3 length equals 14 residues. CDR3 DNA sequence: TGTGCCAGCAGGACTAGCGGGGAATTCGGGGAGCTGTTTTTT. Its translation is CASRTSGEFGELFF.

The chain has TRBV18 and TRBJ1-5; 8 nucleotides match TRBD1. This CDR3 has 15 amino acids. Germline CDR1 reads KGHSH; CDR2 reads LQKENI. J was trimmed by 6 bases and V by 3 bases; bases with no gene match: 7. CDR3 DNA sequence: TGTGCCAGCTCACCCCGGACAGGGACGGGTCAGCCCCAGCATTTT. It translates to CASSPRTGTGQPQHF.

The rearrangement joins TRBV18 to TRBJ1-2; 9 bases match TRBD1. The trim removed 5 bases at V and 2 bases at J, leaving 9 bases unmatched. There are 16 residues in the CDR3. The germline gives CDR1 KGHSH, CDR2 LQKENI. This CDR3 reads CASSGSGQGTNYGYTF. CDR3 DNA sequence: TGTGCCAGCTCAGGCTCGGGACAGGGCACCAACTATGGCTACACCTTC. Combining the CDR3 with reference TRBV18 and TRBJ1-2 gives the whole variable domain NAGVMQNPRHLVRRRGQEARLRCSPMKGHSHVYWYRQLPEEGLKFMVYLQKENIIDESGMPKERFSAEFPKEGPSILRIQQVVRGDSAAYFCASSGSGQGTNYGYTFGSGTRLTVV.

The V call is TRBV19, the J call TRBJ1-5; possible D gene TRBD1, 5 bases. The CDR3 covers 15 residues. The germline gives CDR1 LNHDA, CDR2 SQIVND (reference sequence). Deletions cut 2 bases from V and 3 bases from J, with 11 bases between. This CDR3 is CASSIPGVDNQPQHF. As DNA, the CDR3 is TGTGCCAGTAGTATACCGGGGGTTGACAATCAGCCCCAGCATTTT.

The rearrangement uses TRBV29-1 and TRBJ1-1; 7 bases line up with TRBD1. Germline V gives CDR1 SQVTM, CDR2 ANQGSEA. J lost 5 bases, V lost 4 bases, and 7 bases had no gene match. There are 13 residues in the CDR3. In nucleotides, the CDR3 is TGCAGCGTTGGGAAGGGGGCGCGTACTGAAGCTTTCTTT. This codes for CSVGKGARTEAFF.

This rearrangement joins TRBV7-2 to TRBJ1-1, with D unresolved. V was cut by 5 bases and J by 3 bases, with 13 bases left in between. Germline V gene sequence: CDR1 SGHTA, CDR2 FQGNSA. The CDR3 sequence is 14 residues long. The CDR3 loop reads CASSRRGGDTEAFF. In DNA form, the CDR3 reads TGTGCCAGCAGCCGGCGGGGTGGGGACACTGAAGCTTTCTTT.

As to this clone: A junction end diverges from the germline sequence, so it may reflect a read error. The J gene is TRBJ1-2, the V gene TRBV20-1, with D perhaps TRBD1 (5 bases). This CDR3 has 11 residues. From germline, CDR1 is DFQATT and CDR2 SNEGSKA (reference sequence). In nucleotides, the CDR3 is TGCAGTGCTACGCAGGGCCTAGGCTACGCCTTC. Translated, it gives CSATQGLGYAF.

CDR3 DNA: TGTGCCAGCAGTTTGAGGTCTGGACACCTCACCGGGGAGCTGTTTTTT. Protein sequence: CASSLRSGHLTGELFF. The chain employs TRBV28 and TRBJ2-2, with TRBD1 as a possible D gene (5 bases). The V end was cut by 3 bases, the J end by 4 bases, with 15 bases between. Germline V lookup: CDR1 MDHEN, CDR2 SYDVKM. The CDR3 is made up of 16 amino acids. The entire variable domain, with the rest obtained from reference TRBV28 and TRBJ2-2, is as follows: DVKVTQSSRYLVKRTGEKVFLECVQDMDHENMFWYRQDPGLGLRLIYFSYDVKMKEKGDIPEGYSVSREKKERFSLILESASTNQTSMYLCASSLRSGHLTGELFFGEGSRLTVL.

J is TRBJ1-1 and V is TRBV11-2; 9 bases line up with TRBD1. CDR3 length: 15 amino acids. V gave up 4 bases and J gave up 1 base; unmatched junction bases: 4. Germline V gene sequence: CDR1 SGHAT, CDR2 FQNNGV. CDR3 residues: CASSSWGQGNTEAFF. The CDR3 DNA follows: TGTGCCAGCAGCTCCTGGGGACAGGGGAACACTGAAGCTTTCTTT.

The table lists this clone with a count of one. CDR3 sequence: CASSPTGERSPLHF. DNA for the CDR3: TGTGCCAGCTCACCCACAGGGGAACGGTCACCCCTCCACTTT. This chain uses TRBV18 with TRBJ1-6; 7 nucleotides agree with TRBD1. The V gene's germline CDR1 is KGHSH and CDR2 LQKENI. The J segment lost 10 bases and the V segment lost 3 bases, leaving 6 bases of the junction unmatched. CDR3 length: 14 amino acids.

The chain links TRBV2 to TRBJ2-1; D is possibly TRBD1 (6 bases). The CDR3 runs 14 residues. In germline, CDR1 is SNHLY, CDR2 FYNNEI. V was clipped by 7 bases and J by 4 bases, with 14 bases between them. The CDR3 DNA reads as TGTGCCAGCATCACAGGGATAGGTTACAATGAGCAGTTCTTC. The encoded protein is CASITGIGYNEQFF.

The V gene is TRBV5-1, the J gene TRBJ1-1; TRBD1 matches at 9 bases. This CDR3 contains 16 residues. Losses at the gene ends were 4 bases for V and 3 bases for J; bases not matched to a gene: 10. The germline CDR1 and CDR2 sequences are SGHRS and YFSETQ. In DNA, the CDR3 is TGCGCCAGCAGCCGTGGGACAGGGCGGGTAGACACTGAAGCTTTCTTT. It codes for CASSRGTGRVDTEAFF.

In DNA form, the CDR3 reads TGTGCCAGCAGCGCTAGTTCGGGGGTGGGGCAGCCCCAGCATTTT. It encodes CASSASSGVGQPQHF. This chain uses TRBV11-2 with TRBJ1-5; a weak D match, TRBD1 (5 bases). Trimming pared 5 bases from V and 7 bases from J, leaving 18 bases between. Per germline, CDR1 SGHAT and CDR2 FQNNGV. This CDR3 spans 15 amino acids.

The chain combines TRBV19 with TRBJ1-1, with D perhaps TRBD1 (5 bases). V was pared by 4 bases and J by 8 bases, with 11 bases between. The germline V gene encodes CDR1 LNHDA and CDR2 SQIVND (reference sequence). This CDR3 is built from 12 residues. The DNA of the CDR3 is TGTGCCAGTAGTAGCCGGCGGGACGAAGCTTTCTTT. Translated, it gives CASSSRRDEAFF.

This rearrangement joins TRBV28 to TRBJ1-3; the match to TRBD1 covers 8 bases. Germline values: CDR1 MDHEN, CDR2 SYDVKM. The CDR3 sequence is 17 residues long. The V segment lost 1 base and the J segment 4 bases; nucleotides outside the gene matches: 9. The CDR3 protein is CASSLYGQGRTGNTIYF. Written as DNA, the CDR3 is TGTGCCAGCAGTTTATATGGACAGGGTAGAACAGGAAACACCATATATTTT.

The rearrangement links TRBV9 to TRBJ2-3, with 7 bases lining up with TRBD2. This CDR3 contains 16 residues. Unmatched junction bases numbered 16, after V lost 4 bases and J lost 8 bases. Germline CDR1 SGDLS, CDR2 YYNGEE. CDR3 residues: CASSPRGVAGGGTQYF. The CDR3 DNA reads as TGTGCCAGCAGCCCCCGGGGGGTAGCCGGAGGAGGTACGCAGTATTTT.

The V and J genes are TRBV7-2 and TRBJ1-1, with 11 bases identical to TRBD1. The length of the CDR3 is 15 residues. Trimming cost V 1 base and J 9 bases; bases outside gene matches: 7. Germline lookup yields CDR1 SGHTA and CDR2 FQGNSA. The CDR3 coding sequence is TGTGCCAGCAGCTTAGGCCAGGGACAGGGGGAGAAAGCTTTCTTT. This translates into CASSLGQGQGEKAFF. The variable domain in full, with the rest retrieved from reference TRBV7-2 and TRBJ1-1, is GAGVSQSPSNKVTEKGKDVELRCDPISGHTALYWYRQSLGQGLEFLIYFQGNSAPDKSGLPSDRFSAERTGGSVSTLTIQRTQQEDSAVYLCASSLGQGQGEKAFFGQGTRLTVV.

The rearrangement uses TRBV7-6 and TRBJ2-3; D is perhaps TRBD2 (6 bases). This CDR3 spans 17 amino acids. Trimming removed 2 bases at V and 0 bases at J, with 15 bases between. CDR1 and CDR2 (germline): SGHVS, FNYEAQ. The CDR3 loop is CASSLNPAGTSTDTQYF. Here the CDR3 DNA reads TGTGCCAGCAGCTTAAACCCCGCCGGGACTAGCACAGATACGCAGTATTTT.

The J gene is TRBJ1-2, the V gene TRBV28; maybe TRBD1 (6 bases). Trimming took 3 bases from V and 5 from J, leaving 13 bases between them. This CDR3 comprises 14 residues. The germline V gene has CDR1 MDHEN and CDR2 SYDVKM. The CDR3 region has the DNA TGTGCCAGCAGTTTTAGGACAGTCAAGTATGGCTACACCTTC. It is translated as CASSFRTVKYGYTF.

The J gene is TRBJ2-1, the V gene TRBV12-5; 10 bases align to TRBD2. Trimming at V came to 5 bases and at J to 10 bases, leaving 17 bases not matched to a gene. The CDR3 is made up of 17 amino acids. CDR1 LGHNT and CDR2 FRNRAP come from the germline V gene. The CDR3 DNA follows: TGTGCTAGTGGTCTGACCCGACCGGGACTAGCGAATGACGAGCAGTTCTTC. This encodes CASGLTRPGLANDEQFF.

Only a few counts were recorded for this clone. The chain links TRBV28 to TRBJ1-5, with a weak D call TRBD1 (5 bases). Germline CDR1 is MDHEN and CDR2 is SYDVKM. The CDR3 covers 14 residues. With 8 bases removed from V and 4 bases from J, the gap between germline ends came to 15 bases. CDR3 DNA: TGTGCCAGCTCCGCGGGGCTATTTAATCAGCCCCAGCATTTT. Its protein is CASSAGLFNQPQHF.

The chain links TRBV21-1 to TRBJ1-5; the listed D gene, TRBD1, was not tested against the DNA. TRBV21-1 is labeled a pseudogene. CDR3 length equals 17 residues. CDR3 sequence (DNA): TGTGCCAGCAGCAGAAACCACGGGACAGGGGAGGAGAAGCCCCAGCATTTT. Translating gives CASSRNHGTGEEKPQHF.

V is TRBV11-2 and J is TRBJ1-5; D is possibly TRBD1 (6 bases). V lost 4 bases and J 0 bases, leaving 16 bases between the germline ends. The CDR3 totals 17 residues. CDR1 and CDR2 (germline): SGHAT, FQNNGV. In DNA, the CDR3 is TGTGCCAGCAGCTCCAGAAGGACAGAAGATAGCAATCAGCCCCAGCATTTT. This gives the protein CASSSRRTEDSNQPQHF. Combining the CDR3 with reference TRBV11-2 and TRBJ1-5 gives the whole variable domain EAGVAQSPRYKIIEKRQSVAFWCNPISGHATLYWYQQILGQGPKLLIQFQNNGVVDDSQLPKDRFSAERLKGVDSTLKIQPAKLEDSAVYLCASSSRRTEDSNQPQHFGDGTRLSIL.

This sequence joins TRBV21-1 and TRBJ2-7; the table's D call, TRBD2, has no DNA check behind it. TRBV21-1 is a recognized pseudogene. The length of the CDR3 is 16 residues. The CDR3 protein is CASSSREGLAGDVQYF. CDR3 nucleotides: TGTGCCAGCAGCTCCCGGGAAGGACTAGCGGGAGATGTGCAGTACTTC.

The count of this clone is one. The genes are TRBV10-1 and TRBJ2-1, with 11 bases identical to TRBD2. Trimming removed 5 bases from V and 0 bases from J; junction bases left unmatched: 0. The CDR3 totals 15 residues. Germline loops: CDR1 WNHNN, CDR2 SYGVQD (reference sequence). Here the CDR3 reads CASSTSGSSYNEQFF. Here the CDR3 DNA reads TGCGCCAGCAGTACTAGCGGGAGCTCCTACAATGAGCAGTTCTTC.